This T cell receptor (beta chain) was observed in a study of shared T cell receptors in the human thymus. Repertoires were generated with immunoSEQ multiplex PCR, while TCRdb's copy carries only in-frame clones and drops some. Of some 700,000 clones in the sample, approximately 85% were seen once. The V and J ends lost 3 bases and 6 bases, in that order; junction bases with no gene match: 29. The CDR3 loop spans 22 amino acids. Germline lookup yields CDR1 MDHEN and CDR2 SYDVKM. Separately, the same data were catalogued under a study of human thymus T cells.

The TCR comes from a girl under three years old with a congenital heart defect. The chain is built from TRBV28 and TRBJ2-7, with 10 bases aligning to TRBD1. What was sequenced was thymocytes. CDR3 in amino acids: CASSFPYNARGQGGRVWVEQYF. In nucleotides, the CDR3 is TGTGCCAGCAGTTTCCCCTATAATGCCCGTGGACAGGGGGGCCGCGTGTGGGTCGAGCAGTACTTC. The entire variable domain, with the rest obtained from reference TRBV28 and TRBJ2-7, is as follows: DVKVTQSSRYLVKRTGEKVFLECVQDMDHENMFWYRQDPGLGLRLIYFSYDVKMKEKGDIPEGYSVSREKKERFSLILESASTNQTSMYLCASSFPYNARGQGGRVWVEQYFGPGTRLTVT.